This record covers a single TCR beta chain. Its antigen is currently not known. Base qualities are not provided; no much larger clone lies one nucleotide away. Counted from cysteine to phenylalanine, this CDR3 has 11 amino acids. Only the CDR3 region is kept as DNA, spanning 33 bases read in frame from base 1. CDR1 and CDR2 are drawn from the germline V gene: SGHRS, YFSETQ. Between the V and J ends, shortened by 7 bases and 3 bases respectively, the junction contains 7 bases. The method was the immunoSEQ multiplex PCR assay. RNA was extracted from all samples and reverse transcribed into cDNA as template for TCR sequencing. SuperScript III was used to make first-strand cDNA, primed with a 2:1 mix of oligo-dT and random hexamers. A synthetic immune receptor repertoire was used to measure amplification bias, and any remaining bias was corrected computationally. Processing in the source paper ran as follows. Raw reads were preprocessed to remove errors, and CDR3 was defined according to IMGT conventions as the region from the conserved cysteine to phenylalanine. Clonality was calculated as 1 minus Shannon entropy normalized by log2 of the number of productive unique TCRs. Whether scalp clones were CD4 or CD8 was inferred by matching scalp TCRbeta sequences against CD4 and CD8 repertoires sorted from blood. TCRdb took over this immuneACCESS table, retaining in-frame rearrangements with V and J assigned. Such tables are incomplete; in checked studies, under half of the missing clones stem from an unresolved V gene, and the remainder is unexplained. V and J calls and clone size come straight from that table; D and trimming were deduced from the DNA. This sample has 85,000 to 95,000 clones in its table, and about 70% of those were observed once. The top ten constitute 15% to 20% of the sample.

The intended sense of this specimen's treatment or condition label: oral pan-JAK inhibitor, 5-10 mg twice daily. From alopecia areata patients, peripheral blood was collected along with lesional scalp punch biopsies. After PBMCs were isolated by density centrifugation and stained for CD3, CD4 and CD8, a FACSAria was used to sort CD4+ and CD8+ T cells. The source of the sample is a study of CD8+ T cells in alopecia areata (dated by TCRdb to 2016 to 2019). Regarding the complete study: Treated patients were enrolled in an open-label pilot trial of oral tofacitinib, 5 to 10 mg twice daily, for moderate-to-severe alopecia areata. Patients stayed on tofacitinib for 6 to 18 months and then had 6 months of follow-up off drug so that delayed response and recurrence could be assessed. Disease severity in treated patients was measured with the SALT score, which quantifies the percentage of affected scalp surface area. The study used high-throughput TCRbeta sequencing to examine T cell clonal expansion in alopecia areata, in both the C3H/HeJ mouse model and human patients. Human TCRbeta sequencing covered scalp tissue and sorted CD4+ and CD8+ peripheral blood T cells from patchy and totalis/universalis alopecia areata patients and healthy controls. Tofacitinib-treated patients had biopsies at baseline and at 4 and 24 weeks of treatment, with a later scalp biopsy in several patients. Scalp clonality was compared across normal scalp (n=4), patchy alopecia areata scalp (n=8), and alopecia totalis/universalis scalp (n=8). RNA was extracted with the PAXgene miRNA kit for fixed scalp, the miRNeasy kit for PBMCs, and the RNeasy kit for mouse skin. immunoSEQ multiplex PCR using 35 Vbeta forward primers and 13 Jbeta reverse primers was used to amplify TCRbeta CDR3 regions. The research as a whole found: Scalp clonality and the number of expanded CD8+ clones among the top 100 scalp clones were significantly decreased by tofacitinib. Higher clonality and more expanded CD8+ clones were observed in lesional scalp than in normal scalp, particularly in alopecia totalis/universalis, a finding suggestive of antigenic drive. Because the treated cohort was small and had just a single nonresponder, larger studies are needed to establish links between baseline CD8+ expansion and response. Many expanded lesional clones were found to persist in scalp and blood during tofacitinib treatment, and relapse after treatment cessation may be partly explained by this persistence. Resident alphabeta T cells in normal human skin are also sequenced, complicating scalp TCR repertoire analysis, unlike mouse skin dominated by gammadelta T cells. Shared TCR sequences between patients were less evident than in mice, which may be partly attributable to HLA diversity in the patient population.

The TCR comes from a human donor with alopecia areata. The rearranged chain carries TRBV5-1 and TRBJ1-1, with no confident D gene call. This material consisted of CD8+ T cells sorted from blood, taken between weeks 44 and 45, from a patient treated with tofacitinib. The CDR3 has the sequence CASHQDTEAFF. At the DNA level, the sequence is TGCGCCAGCCATCAAGACACTGAAGCTTTCTTT.